This T cell receptor beta chain comes out of a study of CD4 T cells in relation to SARS-CoV-2 and coronaviruses. Broader study findings: Crossreactivity was assessed only for spike protein, not other viral proteins. No donor gave both pre-pandemic and post-infection samples. Crossreactive clones expanded significantly less to SARS-CoV-2 than monoreactive clones.

Remarks on this clone: The antigen remains unidentified.

CDR1 and CDR2 (germline): LNHDA, SQIVND (reference sequence). This CDR3 spans 14 amino acids. With 3 bases clipped from V and 2 bases from J, the junction kept 3 bases outside the gene matches. Unexposed donor CD4+ T cells date from about 2011-2018, before the COVID-19 pandemic. Measured with immunoSEQ multiplex PCR; TCRdb has only the in-frame clones, and not every one. The sample shows about 59,000 clones, just over 85% of them seen only once. V and J are TRBV19 and TRBJ2-5; 7 bases line up with TRBD2. The receptor comes from a human donor in good health. The sequenced material came from memory CD4+ T cells from PBMCs. CDR3: CASSIGGIQETQYF. DNA for the CDR3: TGTGCCAGTAGTATCGGGGGGATTCAAGAGACCCAGTACTTC.